This TCR beta chain emerged from a study of shared T cell receptors in the human thymus. V was clipped by 4 bases and J by 3 bases; unmatched bases: 13. This CDR3 has 17 residues. Germline CDR1 MGHRA, CDR2 YSYEKL. Sequenced by immunoSEQ multiplex PCR; TCRdb stores in-frame clones only, minus some. The sample has about 730,000 clones; approximately 85% are singletons. The same data also went into a second study, on human thymus T cells. This second study says: Resections were taken during corrective heart surgery, and the thymus tissue came from these.

V and J are TRBV4-1 and TRBJ1-2, with 8 bases matching TRBD1. Sequenced: thymocytes. This TCR came from a girl in the first two years of life with a congenital heart defect. The DNA for the CDR3 is TGCGCCAGCAGCCTTTCCAGCCAAAAGGGACAGGACTATGGCTACACCTTC. This translates into CASSLSSQKGQDYGYTF.